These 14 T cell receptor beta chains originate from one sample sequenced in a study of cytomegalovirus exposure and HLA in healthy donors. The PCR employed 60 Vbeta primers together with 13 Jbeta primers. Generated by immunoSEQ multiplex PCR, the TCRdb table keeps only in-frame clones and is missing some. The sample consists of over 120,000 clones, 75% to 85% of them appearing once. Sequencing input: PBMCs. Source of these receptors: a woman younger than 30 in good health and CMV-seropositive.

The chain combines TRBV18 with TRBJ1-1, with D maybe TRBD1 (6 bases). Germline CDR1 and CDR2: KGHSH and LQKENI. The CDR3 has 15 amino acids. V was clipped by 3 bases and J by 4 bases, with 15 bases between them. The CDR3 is CASSPRQDRTTEAFF. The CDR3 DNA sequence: TGTGCCAGCTCACCCCGACAGGACCGGACCACTGAAGCTTTCTTT.

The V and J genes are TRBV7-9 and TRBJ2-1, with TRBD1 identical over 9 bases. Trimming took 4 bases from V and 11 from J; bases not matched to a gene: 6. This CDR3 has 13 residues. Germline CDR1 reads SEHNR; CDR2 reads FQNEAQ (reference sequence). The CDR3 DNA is TGTGCCAGCAGCTCGGACAGGGGAACGAAGCAGTTCTTC. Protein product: CASSSDRGTKQFF.

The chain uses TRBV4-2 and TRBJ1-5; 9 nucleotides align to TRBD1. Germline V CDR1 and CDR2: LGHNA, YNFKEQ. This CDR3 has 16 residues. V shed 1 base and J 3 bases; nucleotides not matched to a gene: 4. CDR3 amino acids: CASSQGDRVINQPQHF. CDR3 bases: TGTGCCAGCAGCCAAGGGGACAGGGTAATCAATCAGCCCCAGCATTTT.

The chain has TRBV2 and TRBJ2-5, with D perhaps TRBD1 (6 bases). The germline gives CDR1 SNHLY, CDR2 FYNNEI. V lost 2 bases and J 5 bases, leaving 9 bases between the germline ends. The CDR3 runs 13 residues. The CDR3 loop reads CASSEYRAETQYF. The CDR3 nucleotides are TGTGCCAGCAGTGAATACAGGGCTGAGACCCAGTACTTC.

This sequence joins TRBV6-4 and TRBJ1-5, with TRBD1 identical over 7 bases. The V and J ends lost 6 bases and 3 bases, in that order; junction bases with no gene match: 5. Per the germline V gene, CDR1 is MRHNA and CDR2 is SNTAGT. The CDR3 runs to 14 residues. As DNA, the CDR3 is TGTGCCAGCAGCCCGACAGGGTCCAATCAGCCCCAGCATTTT. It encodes CASSPTGSNQPQHF.

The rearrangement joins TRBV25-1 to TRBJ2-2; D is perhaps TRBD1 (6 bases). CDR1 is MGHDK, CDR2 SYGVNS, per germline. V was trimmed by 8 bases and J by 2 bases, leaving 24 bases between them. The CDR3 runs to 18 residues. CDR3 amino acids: CASAPGQSLTYNTGELFF. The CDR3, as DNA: TGTGCCAGCGCACCGGGACAAAGCCTGACCTATAACACCGGGGAGCTGTTTTTT.

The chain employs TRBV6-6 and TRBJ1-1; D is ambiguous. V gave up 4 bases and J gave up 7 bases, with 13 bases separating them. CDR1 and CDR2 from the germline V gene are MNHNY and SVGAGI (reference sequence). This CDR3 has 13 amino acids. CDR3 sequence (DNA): TGTGCCAGCAGTTTCAACGGGTTGGGTGAAGCTTTCTTT. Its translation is CASSFNGLGEAFF.

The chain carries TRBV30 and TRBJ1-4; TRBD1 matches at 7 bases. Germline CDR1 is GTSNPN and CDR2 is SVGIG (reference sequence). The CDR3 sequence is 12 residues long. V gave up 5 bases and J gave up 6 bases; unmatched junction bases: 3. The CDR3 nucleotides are TGTGCCTGGGACAGGGAGGATGAAAAACTGTTTTTT. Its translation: CAWDREDEKLFF.

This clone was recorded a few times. CDR3 sequence reads: CASSLSGSSYEQYF. The CDR3 coding sequence is TGCGCCAGCAGCTTGAGCGGGTCCTCCTACGAGCAGTACTTC. The rearrangement links TRBV5-1 to TRBJ2-7; possible D gene TRBD2, 6 bases. V was trimmed by 1 base and J by 0 bases, leaving 8 bases between them. This CDR3 region has 14 residues. Looked up from germline, CDR1 is SGHRS and CDR2 is YFSETQ.

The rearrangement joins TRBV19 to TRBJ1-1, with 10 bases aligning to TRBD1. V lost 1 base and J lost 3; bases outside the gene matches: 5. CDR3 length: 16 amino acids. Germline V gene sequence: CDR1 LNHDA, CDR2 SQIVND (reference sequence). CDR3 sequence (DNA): TGTGCCAGTAGTATAGGCCGGGACAGGGGCCACACTGAAGCTTTCTTT. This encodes CASSIGRDRGHTEAFF.

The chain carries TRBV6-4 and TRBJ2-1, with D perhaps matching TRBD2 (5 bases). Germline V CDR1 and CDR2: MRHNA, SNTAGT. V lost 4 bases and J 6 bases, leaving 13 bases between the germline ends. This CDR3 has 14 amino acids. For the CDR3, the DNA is TGTGCCAGCAGTGGAGGTGGAGGTACCAATGAGCAGTTCTTC. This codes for CASSGGGGTNEQFF.

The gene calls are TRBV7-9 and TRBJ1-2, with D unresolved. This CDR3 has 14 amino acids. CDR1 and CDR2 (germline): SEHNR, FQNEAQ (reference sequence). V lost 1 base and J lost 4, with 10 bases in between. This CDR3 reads CASSLGGDFYGYTF. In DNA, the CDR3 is TGTGCCAGCAGCTTAGGAGGAGACTTCTATGGCTACACCTTC. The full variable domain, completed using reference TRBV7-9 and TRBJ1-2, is DTGVSQNPRHKITKRGQNVTFRCDPISEHNRLYWYRQTLGQGPEFLTYFQNEAQLEKSRLLSDRFSAERPKGSFSTLEIQRTEQGDSAMYLCASSLGGDFYGYTFGSGTRLTVV.

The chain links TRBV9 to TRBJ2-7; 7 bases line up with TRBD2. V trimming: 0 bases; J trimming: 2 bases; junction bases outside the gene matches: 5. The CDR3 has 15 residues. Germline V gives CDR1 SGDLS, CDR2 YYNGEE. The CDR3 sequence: CASSVGGGKTYEQYF. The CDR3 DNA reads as TGTGCCAGCAGCGTAGGGGGAGGGAAAACCTACGAGCAGTACTTC.

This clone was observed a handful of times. The CDR3 is CASSPSTGNTEAFF. The CDR3 DNA reads TGCGCCAGCAGCCCCAGCACGGGGAACACTGAAGCTTTCTTT. The chain combines TRBV5-1 with TRBJ1-1, with D uncertain. Germline V gene lookup returns CDR1 SGHRS and CDR2 YFSETQ. Trimming pared 4 bases from V and 1 base from J, leaving 11 bases between. The CDR3 loop spans 14 amino acids.